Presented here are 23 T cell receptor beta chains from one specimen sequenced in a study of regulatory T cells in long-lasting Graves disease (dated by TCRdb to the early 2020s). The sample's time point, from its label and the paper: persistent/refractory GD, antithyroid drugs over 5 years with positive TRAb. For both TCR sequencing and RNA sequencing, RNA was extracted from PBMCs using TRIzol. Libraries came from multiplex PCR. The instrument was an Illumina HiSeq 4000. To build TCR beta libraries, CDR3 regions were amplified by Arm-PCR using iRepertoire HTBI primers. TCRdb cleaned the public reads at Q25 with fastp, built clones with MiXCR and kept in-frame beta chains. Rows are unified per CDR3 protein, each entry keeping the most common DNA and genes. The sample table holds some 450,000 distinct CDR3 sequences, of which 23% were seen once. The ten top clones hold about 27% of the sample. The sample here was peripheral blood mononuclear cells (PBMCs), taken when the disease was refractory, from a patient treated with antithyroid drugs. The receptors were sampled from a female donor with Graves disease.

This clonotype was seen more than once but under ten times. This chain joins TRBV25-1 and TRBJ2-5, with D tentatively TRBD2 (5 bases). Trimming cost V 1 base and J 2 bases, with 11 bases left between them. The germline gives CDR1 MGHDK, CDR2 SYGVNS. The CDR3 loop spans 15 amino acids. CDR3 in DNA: TGTGCCAGCAGTGAATCGGGGAGACTACAAGAGACCCAGTACTTC. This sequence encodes CASSESGRLQETQYF. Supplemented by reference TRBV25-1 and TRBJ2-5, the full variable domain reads EADIYQTPRYLVIGTGKKITLECSQTMGHDKMYWYQQDPGMELHLIHYSYGVNSTEKGDLSSESTVSRIRTEHFPLTLESARPSHTSQYLCASSESGRLQETQYFGPGTRLLVL.

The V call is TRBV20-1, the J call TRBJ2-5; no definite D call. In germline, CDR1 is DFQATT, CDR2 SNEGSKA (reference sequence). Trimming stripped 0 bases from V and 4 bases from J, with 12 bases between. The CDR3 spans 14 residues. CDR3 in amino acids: CSARDSEVRETQYF. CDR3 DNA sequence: TGCAGTGCTAGAGATTCCGAGGTCAGAGAGACCCAGTACTTC.

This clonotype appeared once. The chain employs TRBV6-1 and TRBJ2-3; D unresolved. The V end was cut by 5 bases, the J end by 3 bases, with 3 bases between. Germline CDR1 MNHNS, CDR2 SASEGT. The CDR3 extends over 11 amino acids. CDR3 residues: CASSKTDTQYF. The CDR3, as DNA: TGTGCCAGCAGTAAAACAGATACGCAGTATTTT.

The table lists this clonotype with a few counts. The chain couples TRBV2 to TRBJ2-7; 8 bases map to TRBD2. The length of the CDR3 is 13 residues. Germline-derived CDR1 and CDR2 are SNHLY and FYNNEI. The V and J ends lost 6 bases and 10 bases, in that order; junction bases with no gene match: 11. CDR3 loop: CASRETTSAKQYF. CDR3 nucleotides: TGTGCCAGCAGAGAAACGACTAGCGCCAAACAGTACTTC.

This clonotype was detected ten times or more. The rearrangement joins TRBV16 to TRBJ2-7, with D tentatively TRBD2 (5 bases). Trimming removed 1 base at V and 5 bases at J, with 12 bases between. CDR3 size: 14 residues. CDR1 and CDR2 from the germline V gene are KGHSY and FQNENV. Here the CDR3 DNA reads TGTGCCAGCAGCCAATTCGGGGTTATACACGAGCAGTACTTC. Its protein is CASSQFGVIHEQYF.

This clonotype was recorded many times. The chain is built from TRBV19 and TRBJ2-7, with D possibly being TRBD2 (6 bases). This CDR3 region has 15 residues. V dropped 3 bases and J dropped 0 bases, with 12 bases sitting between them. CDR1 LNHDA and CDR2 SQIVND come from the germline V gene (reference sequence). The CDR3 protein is CASSMGGESSYEQYF. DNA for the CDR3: TGTGCCAGTAGTATGGGAGGCGAGAGCTCCTACGAGCAGTACTTC.

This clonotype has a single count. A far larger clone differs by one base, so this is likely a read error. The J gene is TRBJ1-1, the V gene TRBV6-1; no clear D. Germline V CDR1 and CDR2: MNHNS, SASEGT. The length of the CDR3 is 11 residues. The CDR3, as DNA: TGTGCCAGCAGGGGGAACACTGGAGCTTTCTTT. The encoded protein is CASRGNTGAFF.

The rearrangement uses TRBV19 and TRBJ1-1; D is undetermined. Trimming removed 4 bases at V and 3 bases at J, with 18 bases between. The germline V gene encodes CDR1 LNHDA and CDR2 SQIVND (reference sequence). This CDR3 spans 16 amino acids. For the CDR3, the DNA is TGTGCCAGTAGTACCCCGACACTCCGAACGGACACTGAAGCTTTCTTT. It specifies CASSTPTLRTDTEAFF. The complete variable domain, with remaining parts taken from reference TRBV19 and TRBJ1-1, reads DGGITQSPKYLFRKEGQNVTLSCEQNLNHDAMYWYRQDPGQGLRLIYYSQIVNDFQKGDIAEGYSVSREKKESFPLTVTSAQKNPTAFYLCASSTPTLRTDTEAFFGQGTRLTVV.

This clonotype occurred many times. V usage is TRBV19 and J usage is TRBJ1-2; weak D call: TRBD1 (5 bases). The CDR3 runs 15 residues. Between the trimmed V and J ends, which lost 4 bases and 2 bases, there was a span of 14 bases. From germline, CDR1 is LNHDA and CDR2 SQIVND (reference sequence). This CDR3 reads CASSSPDRPNYGYTF. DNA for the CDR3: TGTGCCAGTAGTAGCCCCGACAGACCAAACTATGGCTACACCTTC. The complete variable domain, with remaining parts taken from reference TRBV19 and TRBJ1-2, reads DGGITQSPKYLFRKEGQNVTLSCEQNLNHDAMYWYRQDPGQGLRLIYYSQIVNDFQKGDIAEGYSVSREKKESFPLTVTSAQKNPTAFYLCASSSPDRPNYGYTFGSGTRLTVV.

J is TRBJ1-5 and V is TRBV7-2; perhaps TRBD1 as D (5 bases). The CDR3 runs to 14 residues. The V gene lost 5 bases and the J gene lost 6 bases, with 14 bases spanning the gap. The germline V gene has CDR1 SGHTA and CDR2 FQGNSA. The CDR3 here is CASSPEEGTQPQHF. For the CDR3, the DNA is TGTGCCAGCAGCCCCGAAGAGGGGACTCAGCCCCAGCATTTT.

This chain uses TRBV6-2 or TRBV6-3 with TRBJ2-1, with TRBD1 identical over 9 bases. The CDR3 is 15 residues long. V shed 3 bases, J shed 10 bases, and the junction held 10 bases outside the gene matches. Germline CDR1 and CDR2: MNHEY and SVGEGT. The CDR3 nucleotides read TGTGCCAGCAGTTATAGGGACAGGGACGAAGGGGAGCAGTTCTTC. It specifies CASSYRDRDEGEQFF.

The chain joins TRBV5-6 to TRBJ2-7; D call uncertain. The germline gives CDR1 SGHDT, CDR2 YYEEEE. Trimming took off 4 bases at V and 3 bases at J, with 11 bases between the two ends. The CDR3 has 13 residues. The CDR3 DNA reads TGTGCCAGCAGCATACAGATCTACTACGAGCAGTACTTC. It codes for CASSIQIYYEQYF.

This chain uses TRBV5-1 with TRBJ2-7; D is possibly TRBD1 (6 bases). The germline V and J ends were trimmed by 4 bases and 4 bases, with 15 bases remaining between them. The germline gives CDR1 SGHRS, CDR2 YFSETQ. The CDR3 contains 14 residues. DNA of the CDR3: TGCGCCAGCAGCGCCCGGGACACACAATACGAGCAGTACTTC. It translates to CASSARDTQYEQYF.

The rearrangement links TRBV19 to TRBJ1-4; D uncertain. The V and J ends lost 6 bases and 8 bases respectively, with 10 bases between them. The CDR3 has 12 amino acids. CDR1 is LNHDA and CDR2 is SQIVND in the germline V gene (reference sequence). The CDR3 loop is CASRPPREKLFF. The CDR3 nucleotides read TGTGCCAGTAGACCTCCGCGGGAAAAACTGTTTTTT.

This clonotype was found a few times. The CDR3: CASSYAGTGSGYTF. The CDR3 coding sequence is TGCGCCAGCAGCTACGCCGGGACAGGTTCTGGCTACACCTTC. This chain links TRBV5-1 with TRBJ1-2; TRBD1 aligns across 8 bases. Germline assignment: CDR1 SGHRS and CDR2 YFSETQ. The CDR3 totals 14 residues. J was trimmed by 7 bases and V by 3 bases; bases with no gene match: 8.

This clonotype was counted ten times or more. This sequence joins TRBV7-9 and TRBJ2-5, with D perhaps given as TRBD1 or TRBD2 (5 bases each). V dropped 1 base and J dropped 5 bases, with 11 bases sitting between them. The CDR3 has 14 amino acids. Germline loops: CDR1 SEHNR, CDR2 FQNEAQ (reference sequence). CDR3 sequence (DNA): TGTGCCAGCAGCTTAGAACGACAGCGGGAGACCCAGTACTTC. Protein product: CASSLERQRETQYF.

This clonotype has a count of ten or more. The CDR3 loop reads CASSVWRQGQNIQYF. The CDR3, as DNA: TGTGCCAGCAGTGTTTGGAGACAGGGGCAAAACATTCAGTACTTC. The chain employs TRBV6-1 and TRBJ2-4; 8 bases are a match to TRBD1. In germline, CDR1 is MNHNS, CDR2 SASEGT. The length of the CDR3 is 15 residues. V shed 4 bases and J 5 bases; nucleotides not matched to a gene: 7.

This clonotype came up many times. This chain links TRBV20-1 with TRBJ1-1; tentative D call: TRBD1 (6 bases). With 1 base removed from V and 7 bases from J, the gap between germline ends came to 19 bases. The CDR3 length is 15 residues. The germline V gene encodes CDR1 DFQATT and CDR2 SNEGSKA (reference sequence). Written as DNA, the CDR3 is TGCAGTGCTAGAGGGACGGGGGCGAAGGGGTTTGAAGCTTTCTTT. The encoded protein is CSARGTGAKGFEAFF.

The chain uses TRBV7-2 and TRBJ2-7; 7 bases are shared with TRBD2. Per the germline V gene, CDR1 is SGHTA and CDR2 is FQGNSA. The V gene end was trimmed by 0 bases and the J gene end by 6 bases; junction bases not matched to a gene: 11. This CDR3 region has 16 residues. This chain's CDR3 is CASSLALSGGSAEQYF. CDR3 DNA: TGTGCCAGCAGCTTAGCCCTTTCTGGCGGGAGCGCCGAGCAGTACTTC.

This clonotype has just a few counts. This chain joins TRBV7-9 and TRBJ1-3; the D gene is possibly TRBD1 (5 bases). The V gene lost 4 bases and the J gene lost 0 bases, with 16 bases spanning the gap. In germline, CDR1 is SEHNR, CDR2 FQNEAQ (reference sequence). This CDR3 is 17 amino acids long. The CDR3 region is CASSSRSGTRSGNTIYF. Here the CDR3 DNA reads TGTGCCAGCAGCTCCCGGTCTGGGACCCGCTCTGGAAACACCATATATTTT. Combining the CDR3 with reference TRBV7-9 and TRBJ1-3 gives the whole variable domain DTGVSQNPRHKITKRGQNVTFRCDPISEHNRLYWYRQTLGQGPEFLTYFQNEAQLEKSRLLSDRFSAERPKGSFSTLEIQRTEQGDSAMYLCASSSRSGTRSGNTIYFGEGSWLTVV.

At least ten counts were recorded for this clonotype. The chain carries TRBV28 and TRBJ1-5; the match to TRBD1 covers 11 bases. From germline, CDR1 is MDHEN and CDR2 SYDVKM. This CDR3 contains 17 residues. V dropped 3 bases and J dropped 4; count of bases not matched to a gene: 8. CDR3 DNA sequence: TGTGCCAGCAGTTTTGGTTGGGGACAGGGGGTTAATCAGCCCCAGCATTTT. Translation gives CASSFGWGQGVNQPQHF.

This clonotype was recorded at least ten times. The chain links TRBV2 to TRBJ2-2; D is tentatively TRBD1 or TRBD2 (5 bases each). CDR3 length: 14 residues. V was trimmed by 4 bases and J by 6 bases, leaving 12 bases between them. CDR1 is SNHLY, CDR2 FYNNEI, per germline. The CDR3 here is CASSAPRGAGELFF. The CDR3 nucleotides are TGTGCCAGCAGTGCCCCACGAGGGGCCGGGGAGCTGTTTTTT.

The chain's CDR3 is CASSLDRPNQPQHF. The CDR3 bases are TGTGCCAGCAGCTTGGACAGACCCAATCAGCCCCAGCATTTT. The V gene is TRBV7-9, the J gene TRBJ1-5; D might be TRBD1 (6 bases). The ends were cut back, 3 bases at V and 3 bases at J, with 9 bases in the middle. The V gene's germline CDR1 is SEHNR and CDR2 FQNEAQ (reference sequence). This CDR3 comprises 14 residues. The full variable domain, with the rest looked up from reference TRBV7-9 and TRBJ1-5, is DTGVSQNPRHKITKRGQNVTFRCDPISEHNRLYWYRQTLGQGPEFLTYFQNEAQLEKSRLLSDRFSAERPKGSFSTLEIQRTEQGDSAMYLCASSLDRPNQPQHFGDGTRLSIL.